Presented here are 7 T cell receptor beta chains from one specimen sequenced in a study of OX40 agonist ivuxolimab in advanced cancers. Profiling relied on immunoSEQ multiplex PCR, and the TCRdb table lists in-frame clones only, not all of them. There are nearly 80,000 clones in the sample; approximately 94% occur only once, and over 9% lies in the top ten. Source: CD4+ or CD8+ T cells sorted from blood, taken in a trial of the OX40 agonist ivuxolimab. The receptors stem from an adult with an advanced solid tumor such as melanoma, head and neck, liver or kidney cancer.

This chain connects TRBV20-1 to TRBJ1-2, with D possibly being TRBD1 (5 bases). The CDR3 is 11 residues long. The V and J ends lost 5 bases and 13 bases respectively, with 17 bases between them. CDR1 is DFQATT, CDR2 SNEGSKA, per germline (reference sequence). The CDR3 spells CSASLGTGATF. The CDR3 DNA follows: TGCAGTGCTTCACTTGGGACTGGGGCCACCTTC.

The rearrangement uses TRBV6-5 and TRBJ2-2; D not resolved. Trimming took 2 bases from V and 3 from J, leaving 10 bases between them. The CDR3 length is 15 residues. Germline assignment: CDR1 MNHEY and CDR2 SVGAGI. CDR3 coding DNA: TGTGCCAGCAGTTACGGGGTTCACCACACCGGGGAGCTGTTTTTT. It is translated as CASSYGVHHTGELFF.

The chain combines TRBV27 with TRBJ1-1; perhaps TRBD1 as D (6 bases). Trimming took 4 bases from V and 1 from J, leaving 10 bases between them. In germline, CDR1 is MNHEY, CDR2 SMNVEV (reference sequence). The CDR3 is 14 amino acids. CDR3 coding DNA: TGTGCCAGCAGTTGCAGGGGTGGGAACACTGAAGCTTTCTTT. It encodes CASSCRGGNTEAFF.

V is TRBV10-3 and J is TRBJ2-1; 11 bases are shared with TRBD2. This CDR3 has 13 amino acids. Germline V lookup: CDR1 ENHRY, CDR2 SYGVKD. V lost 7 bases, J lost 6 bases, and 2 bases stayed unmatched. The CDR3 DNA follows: TGTGCCATCATGGGGACTAGCGGCAATGAGCAGTTCTTC. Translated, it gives CAIMGTSGNEQFF.

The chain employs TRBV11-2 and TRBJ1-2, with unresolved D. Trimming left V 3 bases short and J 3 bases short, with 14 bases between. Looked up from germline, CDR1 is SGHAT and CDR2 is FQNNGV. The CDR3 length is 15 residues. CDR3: CASSLDSTTYYGYTF. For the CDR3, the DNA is TGTGCCAGCAGCTTGGATTCAACAACTTACTATGGCTACACCTTC.

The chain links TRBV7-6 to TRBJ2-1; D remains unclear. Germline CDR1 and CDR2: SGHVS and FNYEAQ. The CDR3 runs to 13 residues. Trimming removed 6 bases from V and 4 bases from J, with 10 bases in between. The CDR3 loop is CASSSTPYNEQFF. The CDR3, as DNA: TGTGCCAGCAGTTCCACACCTTACAATGAGCAGTTCTTC.

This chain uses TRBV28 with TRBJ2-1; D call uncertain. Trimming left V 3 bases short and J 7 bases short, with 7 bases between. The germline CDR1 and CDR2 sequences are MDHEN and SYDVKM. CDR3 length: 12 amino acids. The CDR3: CASSLMRNEQFF. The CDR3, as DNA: TGTGCCAGCAGTTTGATGCGTAATGAGCAGTTCTTC.